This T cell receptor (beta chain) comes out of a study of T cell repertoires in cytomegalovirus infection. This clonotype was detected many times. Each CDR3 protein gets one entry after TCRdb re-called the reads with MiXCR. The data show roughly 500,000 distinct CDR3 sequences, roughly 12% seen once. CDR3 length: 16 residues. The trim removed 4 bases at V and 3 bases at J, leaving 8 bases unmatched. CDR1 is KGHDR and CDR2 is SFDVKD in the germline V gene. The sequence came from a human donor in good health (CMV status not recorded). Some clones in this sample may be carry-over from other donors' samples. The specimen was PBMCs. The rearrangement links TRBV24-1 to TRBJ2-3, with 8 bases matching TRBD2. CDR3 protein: CATSDPGGARTDTQYF. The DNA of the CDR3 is TGTGCCACCAGTGACCCCGGGGGGGCGAGGACAGATACGCAGTATTTT.